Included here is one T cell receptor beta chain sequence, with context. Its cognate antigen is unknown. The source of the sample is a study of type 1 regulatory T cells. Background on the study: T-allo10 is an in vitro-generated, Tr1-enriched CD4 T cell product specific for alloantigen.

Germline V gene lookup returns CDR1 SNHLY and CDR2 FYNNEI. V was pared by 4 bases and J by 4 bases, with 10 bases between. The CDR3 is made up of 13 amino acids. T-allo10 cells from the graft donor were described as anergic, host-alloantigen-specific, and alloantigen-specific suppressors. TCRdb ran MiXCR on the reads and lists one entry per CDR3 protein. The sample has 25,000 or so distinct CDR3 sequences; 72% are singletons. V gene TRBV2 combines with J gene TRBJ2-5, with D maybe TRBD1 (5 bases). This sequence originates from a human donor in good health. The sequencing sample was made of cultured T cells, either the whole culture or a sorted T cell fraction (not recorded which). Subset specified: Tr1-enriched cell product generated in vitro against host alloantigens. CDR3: CASSVLGVETQYF. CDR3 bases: TGTGCCAGCAGTGTTCTAGGGGTAGAGACCCAGTACTTC.